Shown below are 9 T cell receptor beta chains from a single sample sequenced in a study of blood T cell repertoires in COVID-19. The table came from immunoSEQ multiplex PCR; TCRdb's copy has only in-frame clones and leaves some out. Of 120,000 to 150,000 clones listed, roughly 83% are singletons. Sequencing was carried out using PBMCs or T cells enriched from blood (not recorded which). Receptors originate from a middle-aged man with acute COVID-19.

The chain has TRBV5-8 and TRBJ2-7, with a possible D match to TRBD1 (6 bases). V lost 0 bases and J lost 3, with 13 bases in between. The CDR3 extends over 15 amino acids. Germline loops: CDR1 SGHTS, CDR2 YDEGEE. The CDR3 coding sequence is TGTGCCAGCAGCTTGGCCATTCTCAGGGGCTACGAGCAGTACTTC. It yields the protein CASSLAILRGYEQYF.

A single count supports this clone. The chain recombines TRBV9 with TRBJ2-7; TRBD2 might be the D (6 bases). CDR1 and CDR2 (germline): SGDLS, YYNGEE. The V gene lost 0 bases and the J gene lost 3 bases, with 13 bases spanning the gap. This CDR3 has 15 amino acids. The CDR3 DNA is TGTGCCAGCAGCGTAGGGGCTAGCGACGTCTACGAGCAGTACTTC. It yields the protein CASSVGASDVYEQYF.

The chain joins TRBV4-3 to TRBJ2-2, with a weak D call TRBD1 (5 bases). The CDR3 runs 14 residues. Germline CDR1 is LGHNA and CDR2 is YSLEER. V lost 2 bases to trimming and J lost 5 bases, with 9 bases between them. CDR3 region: CASSQQPGTGELFF. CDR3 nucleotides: TGCGCCAGCAGCCAACAACCAGGGACCGGGGAGCTGTTTTTT.

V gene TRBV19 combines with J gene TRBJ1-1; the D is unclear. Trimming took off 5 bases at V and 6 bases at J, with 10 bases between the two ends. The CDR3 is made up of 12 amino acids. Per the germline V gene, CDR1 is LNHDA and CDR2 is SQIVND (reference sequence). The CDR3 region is CASSPLSSEAFF. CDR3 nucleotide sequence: TGTGCCAGTAGTCCCTTGAGTTCTGAAGCTTTCTTT.

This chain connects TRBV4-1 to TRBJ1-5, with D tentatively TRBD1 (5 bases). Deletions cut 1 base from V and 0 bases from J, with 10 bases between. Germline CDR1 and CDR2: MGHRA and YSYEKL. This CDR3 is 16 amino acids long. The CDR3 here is CASSQGRGRSNQPQHF. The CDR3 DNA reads TGCGCCAGCAGCCAAGGGAGGGGACGTAGCAATCAGCCCCAGCATTTT.

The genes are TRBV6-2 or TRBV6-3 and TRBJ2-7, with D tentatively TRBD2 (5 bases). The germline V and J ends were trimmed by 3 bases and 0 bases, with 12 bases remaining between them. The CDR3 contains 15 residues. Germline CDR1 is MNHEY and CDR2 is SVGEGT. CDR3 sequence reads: CASSYGESSSYEQYF. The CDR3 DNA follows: TGTGCCAGCAGTTATGGGGAGTCGAGCTCCTACGAGCAGTACTTC.

DNA of the CDR3: TGTGCTAGTGGTCCGACAGGGGGCTATGGCTACACCTTC. Amino acids: CASGPTGGYGYTF. The J gene is TRBJ1-2, the V gene TRBV12-5; TRBD1 matches at 9 bases. The germline CDR1 and CDR2 sequences are LGHNT and FRNRAP. Trimming removed 5 bases from V and 4 bases from J; junction bases left unmatched: 2. This CDR3 is built from 13 residues.

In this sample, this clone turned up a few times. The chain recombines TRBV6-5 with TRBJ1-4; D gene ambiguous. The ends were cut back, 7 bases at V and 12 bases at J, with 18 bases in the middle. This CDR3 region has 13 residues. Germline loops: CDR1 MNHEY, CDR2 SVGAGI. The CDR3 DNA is TGTGCCAGCAACCCAACGCCCGTGGGAGAACTGTTTTTT. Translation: CASNPTPVGELFF.

This CDR3 reads CASSNRVGRIVTEAFF. The CDR3 nucleotides are TGCGCCAGCAGCAACAGGGTGGGGCGTATCGTTACTGAAGCTTTCTTT. The chain employs TRBV5-1 and TRBJ1-1, with D perhaps TRBD1 (6 bases). The CDR3 is made up of 16 amino acids. Germline V gene sequence: CDR1 SGHRS, CDR2 YFSETQ. V dropped 4 bases and J dropped 5 bases, with 21 bases sitting between them.